This entry features one TCR beta chain sequence. The target antigen is unknown. TCRdb keeps only in-frame clones here, not all; method: immunoSEQ multiplex PCR. This table has more than 100,000 clones, roughly nine tenths appearing once. Germline V gene sequence: CDR1 SEHNR, CDR2 FQNEAQ (reference sequence). The CDR3 consists of 15 residues. V was pared by 2 bases and J by 8 bases, with 15 bases between. The data are from a study of T cell responses to AZD1222 COVID-19 vaccine. Study-level results: Most donors were white British, females outnumbered males, and clonal diversity was possibly underestimated.

Sample: peripheral blood, taken on day 0 of AZD1222 vaccination. The origin of this receptor is an adult in good health. The chain recombines TRBV7-9 with TRBJ1-4; the D gene is possibly TRBD1 (6 bases). This CDR3 reads CASSLQGSPGEKLFF. The CDR3 DNA reads as TGTGCCAGCAGCTTACAGGGGAGCCCGGGAGAAAAACTGTTTTTT.